This record looks at one T cell receptor beta chain sequence and its context. Its antigen is as yet unknown. The CDR3 spans 17 residues. The V gene's germline CDR1 is MDHEN and CDR2 SYDVKM. The junction had 18 bases not matched to a gene; V was cut back by 7 bases and J by 6 bases. The PCR contained 60 Vbeta and 13 Jbeta primers. Authors' processing steps: Unique TCR beta chains numbered around 80 million in a later analysis, with about 9.9 million shared. Repertoires were generated with immunoSEQ multiplex PCR, while TCRdb's copy carries only in-frame clones and drops some. The V and J calls and clone size are taken from that table; D and trimming were inferred from the DNA. The sample consists of about 89,000 clones, less than 80% of them appearing once. This entry belongs to a study of cytomegalovirus exposure and HLA in healthy donors. Whole-study findings and limits: The authors assumed roughly uniform sequencing depth across donors for presence/absence analyses. Several top significant clusters appeared, in a later analysis, to be linked to common viral pathogens. The study put 150 to 200 TCR beta chains on its list as cytomegalovirus-associated.

Sequenced sample: PBMCs. The clonotype comes from a male donor in good health and CMV-seronegative. The rearrangement uses TRBV28 and TRBJ2-3; 8 bases map to TRBD2. CDR3 DNA sequence: TGTGCCAGCAAGAAGGGGGGACTAGGGATATACGGGGATACGCAGTATTTT. Translating it yields CASKKGGLGIYGDTQYF.